Shown below are 12 T cell receptor beta chains from a single sample sequenced in a study of shared clonotypes between healthy human individuals. Naive CD8 cells comprised CD45RO-negative, CCR7-positively selected cells, excluding terminally differentiated effector memory CD45RA+ cells. Sequencing used immunoSEQ multiplex PCR; TCRdb keeps in-frame clones, though not all of them. The data contain around 2.1 million clones, around 93% of them seen just once; the ten biggest clones take up about 1.8%. Specimen: naive CD8+ T cells from PBMCs. These receptors came from a man younger than 35 in good health. Some clones in this sample may be carry-over from other donors' samples.

J is TRBJ1-2 and V is TRBV28; TRBD1 agrees at 9 bases. The CDR3 runs 14 residues. The germline V gene encodes CDR1 MDHEN and CDR2 SYDVKM. The J segment lost 4 bases and the V segment lost 3 bases, leaving 3 bases of the junction unmatched. The CDR3 coding sequence is TGTGCCAGCAGTTTTACAGGGGGCAGCTATGGCTACACCTTC. Translating it yields CASSFTGGSYGYTF.

For this clone: The sample carries other DNA sequences with the same CDR3. The chain combines TRBV9 with TRBJ2-7; D gene unclear. CDR3 length: 15 residues. Trimming took off 0 bases at V and 0 bases at J, with 10 bases between the two ends. The germline CDR1 and CDR2 sequences are SGDLS and YYNGEE. CDR3 sequence: CASSVAGTSSYEQYF. The DNA for the CDR3 is TGTGCCAGCAGCGTAGCCGGAACCAGCTCCTACGAGCAGTACTTC.

This clone showed up just once. The chain links TRBV13 to TRBJ2-7, with TRBD1 identical over 7 bases. V was pared by 4 bases and J by 2 bases, with 5 bases of the junction left unmatched. This CDR3 region has 14 residues. CDR1 and CDR2 from the germline V gene are PRHDT and FYEKMQ (reference sequence). For the CDR3, the DNA is TGTGCCAGCAGCTCGGACAGGAGCACCTACGAGCAGTACTTC. This sequence encodes CASSSDRSTYEQYF.

The chain couples TRBV19 to TRBJ2-1; TRBD1 might be the D (6 bases). Germline V CDR1 and CDR2: LNHDA, SQIVND (reference sequence). Trimming took off 0 bases at V and 8 bases at J, with 14 bases between the two ends. The CDR3 is 15 amino acids. Here the CDR3 DNA reads TGTGCCAGTAGTATAGATCCAGGGGTCCGAGATGAGCAGTTCTTC. The encoded protein is CASSIDPGVRDEQFF.

This sequence joins TRBV11-2 and TRBJ1-2; D is uncertain. The CDR3 has 15 residues. In germline, CDR1 is SGHAT, CDR2 FQNNGV. The germline V and J ends were trimmed by 1 base and 4 bases, with 13 bases remaining between them. The DNA for the CDR3 is TGTGCCAGCAGCTTAGCTGGGCAGGCTGCCTATGGCTACACCTTC. Protein product: CASSLAGQAAYGYTF.

This sequence joins TRBV7-3 and TRBJ1-1; TRBD1 matches at 9 bases. V lost 6 bases to trimming and J lost 7 bases; unmatched junction nucleotides: 15. The CDR3 runs 16 residues. Germline CDR1 reads SGHTA; CDR2 reads FQGTGA. The CDR3 coding sequence is TGTGCCAGCAGTCAAAAGAAGGGGGACAGGGCCTTTGAAGCTTTCTTT. Its protein product is CASSQKKGDRAFEAFF.

This rearrangement joins TRBV27 to TRBJ2-3; D possibly corresponds to TRBD1 (5 bases). V was cut by 2 bases and J by 1 base, with 22 bases left in between. Germline values: CDR1 MNHEY, CDR2 SMNVEV (reference sequence). The CDR3 length is 19 residues. In DNA form, the CDR3 reads TGTGCCAGCAGTTTAGGCAGGGCTTCTGTCTTCGTGGGCACAGATACGCAGTATTTT. Encoded protein: CASSLGRASVFVGTDTQYF.

This clone was seen only once. The genes are TRBV11-2 and TRBJ2-2; no clear D gene. This CDR3 spans 11 amino acids. The V gene lost 5 bases and the J gene lost 9 bases, with 7 bases spanning the gap. In germline, CDR1 is SGHAT, CDR2 FQNNGV. The CDR3 coding sequence is TGTGCCAGCAGCGCGAACTGGGAGCTGTTTTTT. The encoded protein is CASSANWELFF.

The chain uses TRBV28 and TRBJ2-7; 8 bases agree with TRBD1. Trimming cost V 8 bases and J 4 bases; bases outside gene matches: 4. Germline V CDR1 and CDR2: MDHEN, SYDVKM. The CDR3 has 12 amino acids. The CDR3 DNA reads as TGTGCCAGCGGGACAGGTATTTACGAGCAGTACTTC. It encodes CASGTGIYEQYF.

This clone was picked up one time. This chain uses TRBV20-1 with TRBJ2-4, with a tentative D call TRBD2 (6 bases). From germline, CDR1 is DFQATT and CDR2 SNEGSKA (reference sequence). CDR3 size: 11 residues. CDR3 in DNA: TGCAGAGCGGGAGCCAAAAACATTCAGTACTTC. This codes for CRAGAKNIQYF.

The chain combines TRBV7-9 with TRBJ2-7, with a weak D call TRBD1 (5 bases). The CDR3 is 15 residues long. CDR1 and CDR2 (germline): SEHNR, FQNEAQ (reference sequence). V lost 8 bases and J lost 0, with 17 bases in between. CDR3 in amino acids: CASGTGQGTSYEQYF. The CDR3 nucleotides read TGTGCCAGCGGCACCGGTCAGGGCACCTCCTACGAGCAGTACTTC.

Remarks on this clone: Other nucleotide sequences from this sample produce the same CDR3. The rearrangement links TRBV9 to TRBJ1-1; TRBD1 agrees at 7 bases. The V gene end was trimmed by 0 bases and the J gene end by 5 bases; junction bases not matched to a gene: 1. The CDR3 length is 13 residues. Per the germline V gene, CDR1 is SGDLS and CDR2 is YYNGEE. The CDR3 loop is CASSVEGATEAFF. DNA of the CDR3: TGTGCCAGCAGCGTAGAGGGGGCTACTGAAGCTTTCTTT.